This passage covers 17 T cell receptor beta chains from one sample sequenced in a study of blood T cell repertoires in COVID-19. Data came from immunoSEQ multiplex PCR; TCRdb stores just in-frame clones and leaves some out. Of around 300,000 clones listed, approximately 90% are singletons. The source material was peripheral blood. The receptors stem from a woman aged 40 to 49 with acute or convalescent COVID-19.

The CDR3 protein is CATKVRGQGRRQPQHF. DNA for the CDR3: TGTGCCACCAAGGTCAGGGGACAGGGTAGGCGTCAGCCCCAGCATTTT. The V and J genes are TRBV24-1 and TRBJ1-5, with 9 positions matching TRBD1. V lost 8 bases, J lost 6 bases, and 13 bases stayed unmatched. The CDR3 length is 16 residues. Germline V gene data show CDR1 as KGHDR and CDR2 as SFDVKD.

The chain uses TRBV18 and TRBJ1-2; no definite D call. The CDR3 runs 15 residues. V shed 1 base and J shed 2 bases, with 11 bases lying between them. Germline CDR1 KGHSH, CDR2 LQKENI. For the CDR3, the DNA is TGTGCCAGCTCACCACGATCGGAGCTAAACTATGGCTACACCTTC. This encodes CASSPRSELNYGYTF.

The chain has TRBV6-6 and TRBJ2-7; TRBD1 might be the D (6 bases). Germline V gives CDR1 MNHNY, CDR2 SVGAGI (reference sequence). The CDR3 loop spans 14 amino acids. The V gene lost 2 bases and the J gene lost 0 bases, with 8 bases spanning the gap. CDR3 DNA sequence: TGTGCCAGCAGTTACAGGGGGAGCTCCTACGAGCAGTACGTC. Translating gives CASSYRGSSYEQYV.

Concerning this clone: Distinct nucleotide sequences in the sample also encode this CDR3. The J gene is TRBJ1-1, the V gene TRBV11-2; 7 nucleotides align to TRBD1. V lost 4 bases and J lost 2; bases outside the gene matches: 1. Germline CDR1 is SGHAT and CDR2 is FQNNGV. The CDR3 runs 13 residues. The CDR3 region has the DNA TGTGCCAGCAGCTCAGGGGGTAACACTGAAGCTTTCTTT. This sequence encodes CASSSGGNTEAFF.

The genes are TRBV6-6 and TRBJ1-2; 10 bases match TRBD1. The length of the CDR3 is 13 residues. The germline V gene encodes CDR1 MNHNY and CDR2 SVGAGI (reference sequence). V lost 6 bases to trimming and J lost 7 bases; unmatched junction nucleotides: 5. CDR3 nucleotides: TGTGCCAGCAGCACCGGGACAGGGGCTGGCTACACCTTC. This gives the protein CASSTGTGAGYTF.

V and J are TRBV6-5 and TRBJ2-5, with 11 positions matching TRBD2. The CDR3 length is 15 residues. With V trimmed by 8 bases and J by 1 base, 6 bases remained unmatched. In germline, CDR1 is MNHEY, CDR2 SVGAGI. The chain's CDR3 is CASRLAGGPQETQYF. The CDR3 DNA sequence: TGTGCCAGCCGCCTAGCGGGGGGTCCCCAAGAGACCCAGTACTTC.

The chain links TRBV6-1 to TRBJ1-2; D is possibly TRBD1 (6 bases). V was cut by 2 bases and J by 8 bases, with 12 bases left in between. The germline V gene encodes CDR1 MNHNS and CDR2 SASEGT. The CDR3 is made up of 13 amino acids. The CDR3 is CASSERGMTGYTF. The CDR3 DNA follows: TGTGCCAGCAGTGAAAGGGGGATGACGGGCTACACCTTC.

The chain carries TRBV29-1 and TRBJ1-1; TRBD1 aligns across 8 bases. The CDR3 length is 12 residues. CDR1 is SQVTM, CDR2 ANQGSEA, per germline. CDR3 protein: CAGGRRNTEAFF. The CDR3 DNA is TGCGCAGGGGGCAGAAGGAACACTGAAGCTTTCTTT.

CDR3 residues: CAIQTGAGNTIYF. Written as DNA, the CDR3 is TGTGCCATACAAACAGGGGCTGGAAACACCATATATTTT. This sequence joins TRBV2 and TRBJ1-3, with TRBD1 identical over 7 bases. The CDR3 covers 13 residues. Germline CDR1 is SNHLY and CDR2 is FYNNEI. With 10 bases clipped from V and 2 bases from J, the junction kept 5 bases outside the gene matches.

The V and J genes are TRBV5-1 and TRBJ2-1; the D gene is possibly TRBD1 (5 bases). Per the germline V gene, CDR1 is SGHRS and CDR2 is YFSETQ. Trimming stripped 1 base from V and 3 bases from J, with 11 bases between. The CDR3 extends over 15 amino acids. DNA for the CDR3: TGCGCCAGCAGCTTGTTAGGGCAGGGCTACAATGAGCAGTTCTTC. Protein sequence: CASSLLGQGYNEQFF.

This sequence joins TRBV24-1 and TRBJ2-1; the match to TRBD2 covers 13 bases. The CDR3 contains 19 residues. Germline-derived CDR1 and CDR2 are KGHDR and SFDVKD. J lost 3 bases, V lost 2 bases, and 9 bases had no gene match. In DNA, the CDR3 is TGTGCCACCAGTGATTCCCGACCGGGACTAGCGGGGAGCTACAATGAGCAGTTCTTC. Amino acid sequence: CATSDSRPGLAGSYNEQFF.

V is TRBV3-1 (or the pseudogene TRBV3-2) and J is TRBJ2-5, with 11 bases matching TRBD1. Germline assignment: CDR1 LGHDT and CDR2 YNNKEL (reference sequence). The CDR3 has 16 residues. J was trimmed by 4 bases and V by 3 bases; bases with no gene match: 7. The CDR3 bases are TGTGCCAGCAGCCAGCCGGGACAGGGGGGCCGAGAGACCCAGTACTTC. It specifies CASSQPGQGGRETQYF.

The rearrangement joins TRBV29-1 to TRBJ1-1, with 8 bases aligning to TRBD1. Germline V gene lookup returns CDR1 SQVTM and CDR2 ANQGSEA. The CDR3 length is 13 residues. The junction had 5 bases not matched to a gene; V was cut back by 7 bases and J by 1 base. The CDR3: CSASQGGNTEAFF. Here the CDR3 DNA reads TGCAGCGCCTCACAGGGGGGGAACACTGAAGCTTTCTTT.

The rearrangement joins TRBV18 to TRBJ2-1; 11 nucleotides agree with TRBD2. This CDR3 is 15 amino acids long. V lost 3 bases and J lost 9; bases outside the gene matches: 7. Per germline, CDR1 KGHSH and CDR2 LQKENI. CDR3 DNA sequence: TGTGCCAGCTCACCCTATAGCGGGGGGGCCGGTGAGCAGTTCTTC. Translated, it gives CASSPYSGGAGEQFF.

This chain links TRBV30 with TRBJ2-2; 10 bases match TRBD1. With V trimmed by 3 bases and J by 3 bases, 4 bases remained unmatched. Per the germline V gene, CDR1 is GTSNPN and CDR2 is SVGIG (reference sequence). There are 15 residues in the CDR3. The CDR3 sequence is CAWRTGGGDTGELFF. The CDR3 DNA sequence: TGTGCCTGGAGGACAGGGGGCGGAGACACCGGGGAGCTGTTTTTT.

This clone was observed a single time. This chain links TRBV10-1 with TRBJ1-1, with unresolved D. V was trimmed by 6 bases and J by 3 bases, leaving 11 bases between them. Germline V gene sequence: CDR1 WNHNN, CDR2 SYGVQD (reference sequence). The CDR3 runs 13 residues. In nucleotides, the CDR3 is TGCGCCAGCAGAAGAGGGCTGGACACTGAAGCTTTCTTT. Its protein is CASRRGLDTEAFF.

The chain carries TRBV7-8 and TRBJ2-7; 8 bases are a match to TRBD1. Germline V gives CDR1 SGHVS, CDR2 FQNEAQ. The CDR3 extends over 17 amino acids. The V and J ends lost 6 bases and 3 bases, in that order; junction bases with no gene match: 16. CDR3 residues: CASSSQPGQVHSYEQYV. The DNA of the CDR3 is TGTGCCAGCAGTTCTCAACCGGGACAGGTGCATAGCTACGAGCAGTACGTC.